Below are 18 T cell receptor beta chains sequenced from a single sample in a study of OX40 agonist ivuxolimab in advanced cancers. The method was immunoSEQ multiplex PCR; TCRdb's version includes in-frame clones alone and lacks a portion of them. The table includes more than 70,000 clones, approximately 78% detected once. The sample in question was CD4+ or CD8+ T cells sorted from blood, obtained in a trial of the OX40 agonist ivuxolimab. The receptors originated from an adult with an advanced solid tumor such as melanoma, head and neck, liver or kidney cancer.

This clone came up a few times. The CDR3 DNA follows: TGTGCCAGCAGCTTAGACCCGATGACAGGGCAGTACTTC. Translated, it gives CASSLDPMTGQYF. V is TRBV11-2 and J is TRBJ2-7; D possibly corresponds to TRBD1 (6 bases). This CDR3 is built from 13 residues. The V end lost 0 bases, the J end lost 9 bases, and 12 bases lay between the germline ends. In germline, CDR1 is SGHAT, CDR2 FQNNGV. Supplemented by reference TRBV11-2 and TRBJ2-7, the full variable domain reads EAGVAQSPRYKIIEKRQSVAFWCNPISGHATLYWYQQILGQGPKLLIQFQNNGVVDDSQLPKDRFSAERLKGVDSTLKIQPAKLEDSAVYLCASSLDPMTGQYFGPGTRLTVT.

V gene TRBV21-1 combines with J gene TRBJ2-5; the DNA was not used to check the table's D call, TRBD1. TRBV21-1 is termed a pseudogene. CDR3 length equals 18 residues. The DNA of the CDR3 is TGTGCCAGCAGCAAATTAGCACGCGAATACAGGGGGCGGGAGACCCAGTACTTC. It codes for CASSKLAREYRGRETQYF.

The chain joins TRBV5-8 to TRBJ1-5, with a tentative D call TRBD1 (5 bases). This CDR3 region has 17 residues. Trimming removed 4 bases at V and 2 bases at J, with 19 bases between. Germline V gives CDR1 SGHTS, CDR2 YDEGEE. The CDR3 loop reads CASSPGTASGGNQPQHF. The CDR3 coding sequence is TGTGCCAGCAGCCCCGGGACGGCCTCGGGCGGCAATCAGCCCCAGCATTTT.

CDR3 amino acids: CASSLGDVFAAQHF. In nucleotides, the CDR3 is TGTGCCAGCAGTTTGGGCGACGTATTCGCGGCCCAGCATTTT. The rearrangement joins TRBV28 to TRBJ1-5; D not resolved. Per germline, CDR1 MDHEN and CDR2 SYDVKM. There are 14 residues in the CDR3. The V gene lost 3 bases and the J gene lost 11 bases, with 17 bases spanning the gap. Combining the CDR3 with reference TRBV28 and TRBJ1-5 gives the whole variable domain DVKVTQSSRYLVKRTGEKVFLECVQDMDHENMFWYRQDPGLGLRLIYFSYDVKMKEKGDIPEGYSVSREKKERFSLILESASTNQTSMYLCASSLGDVFAAQHFGDGTRLSIL.

Only one count was recorded for this clone. The chain links TRBV10-3 to TRBJ2-3; 12 bases agree with TRBD1. V lost 0 bases to trimming and J lost 5 bases; unmatched junction nucleotides: 12. The germline V gene has CDR1 ENHRY and CDR2 SYGVKD. The CDR3 sequence is 19 residues long. CDR3 loop: CAISESAGTGGAIRDTQYF. CDR3 coding DNA: TGTGCCATCAGTGAGTCGGCCGGGACAGGGGGCGCCATCAGAGATACGCAGTATTTT.

The rearrangement joins TRBV4-2 to TRBJ1-1; D call uncertain. The CDR3 sequence is 14 residues long. Germline CDR1 and CDR2: LGHNA and YNFKEQ. The V end was cut by 1 base, the J end by 1 base, with 7 bases between. CDR3 nucleotides: TGTGCCAGCAGCCAAGGGGGAGAGAACACTGAAGCTTTCTTT. Protein: CASSQGGENTEAFF.

The genes are TRBV19 and TRBJ2-1; 10 bases match TRBD2. Germline V gene sequence: CDR1 LNHDA, CDR2 SQIVND (reference sequence). Trimming cost V 6 bases and J 8 bases; bases outside gene matches: 13. CDR3 length: 16 residues. CDR3 nucleotide sequence: TGTGCCAGTAGCGGGGGGCCTAGCGGGAGTTTATATGAGCAGTTCTTC. This codes for CASSGGPSGSLYEQFF.

V and J are TRBV5-1 and TRBJ2-7, with 7 bases matching TRBD1. The CDR3 has 14 amino acids. With V trimmed by 4 bases and J by 2 bases, 6 bases remained unmatched. Per germline, CDR1 SGHRS and CDR2 YFSETQ. The CDR3 DNA reads as TGCGCCAGCAGCACAGACAGGGTCGCCTACGAGCAGTACTTC. It translates to CASSTDRVAYEQYF. Looking up the rest from reference TRBV5-1 and TRBJ2-7 gives the full variable domain: KAGVTQTPRYLIKTRGQQVTLSCSPISGHRSVSWYQQTPGQGLQFLFEYFSETQRNKGNFPGRFSGRQFSNSRSEMNVSTLELGDSALYLCASSTDRVAYEQYFGPGTRLTVT.

The rearrangement links TRBV28 to TRBJ1-5, with no clear D. CDR3 length: 14 residues. V shed 3 bases and J shed 9 bases, with 15 bases lying between them. CDR1 is MDHEN, CDR2 SYDVKM, per germline. CDR3 residues: CASSLESFVGPQHF. CDR3 sequence (DNA): TGTGCCAGCAGTTTGGAGTCCTTTGTTGGGCCCCAGCATTTT.

The chain links TRBV21-1 to TRBJ1-5; the D call of TRBD1 is as the table states it, not checked on the DNA. TRBV21-1 is reported as a pseudogene. The CDR3 has 16 residues. The CDR3 sequence is CASSTGKVRSNQPQHF. CDR3 in DNA: TGTGCCAGCAGCACAGGGAAAGTTAGATCCAATCAGCCCCAGCATTTT.

V gene TRBV28 combines with J gene TRBJ2-3, with 11 bases lining up with TRBD2. Per germline, CDR1 MDHEN and CDR2 SYDVKM. V gave up 5 bases and J gave up 7 bases; unmatched junction bases: 8. The CDR3 length is 15 residues. CDR3 region: CASSTAGTSGHTQYF. The DNA of the CDR3 is TGTGCCAGCAGTACCGCCGGGACTAGCGGTCATACGCAGTATTTT. Drawing the rest from reference TRBV28 and TRBJ2-3, the complete variable domain is DVKVTQSSRYLVKRTGEKVFLECVQDMDHENMFWYRQDPGLGLRLIYFSYDVKMKEKGDIPEGYSVSREKKERFSLILESASTNQTSMYLCASSTAGTSGHTQYFGPGTRLTVL.

The rearrangement links TRBV2 to TRBJ1-2, with TRBD1 matching 10 bases. The CDR3 consists of 14 residues. Germline-derived CDR1 and CDR2 are SNHLY and FYNNEI. Trimming cost V 5 bases and J 3 bases; bases outside gene matches: 3. The CDR3 DNA follows: TGTGCCAGCAGTTCCGGGACAGGGGACTATGGCTACACCTTC. Translating gives CASSSGTGDYGYTF.

The rearrangement uses TRBV7-2 and TRBJ1-1; no firm D call. Germline CDR1 SGHTA, CDR2 FQGNSA. The CDR3 loop spans 14 amino acids. V was trimmed by 2 bases and J by 1 base, leaving 8 bases between them. The DNA of the CDR3 is TGTGCCAGCAGCTTATTGCCAGGGAACACTGAAGCTTTCTTT. Residues: CASSLLPGNTEAFF.

This chain connects TRBV6-1 to TRBJ1-6, with TRBD1 matching 8 bases. Trimming removed 4 bases from V and 3 bases from J; junction bases left unmatched: 8. The CDR3 extends over 17 amino acids. Germline V gene lookup returns CDR1 MNHNS and CDR2 SASEGT. This chain's CDR3 is CASSGFQGASYNSPLHF. CDR3 nucleotides: TGTGCCAGCAGTGGGTTCCAGGGGGCAAGCTATAATTCACCCCTCCACTTT.

The V and J genes are TRBV7-9 and TRBJ2-6; D is undetermined. The V end lost 8 bases, the J end lost 5 bases, and 7 bases lay between the germline ends. The CDR3 has 12 residues. Germline CDR1 reads SEHNR; CDR2 reads FQNEAQ (reference sequence). The CDR3 sequence: CASGPWANVLTF. Here the CDR3 DNA reads TGTGCCAGCGGACCATGGGCCAACGTCCTGACTTTC. Filled out from reference TRBV7-9 and TRBJ2-6, the complete variable domain reads DTGVSQNPRHKITKRGQNVTFRCDPISEHNRLYWYRQTLGQGPEFLTYFQNEAQLEKSRLLSDRFSAERPKGSFSTLEIQRTEQGDSAMYLCASGPWANVLTFGAGSRLTVL.

V usage is TRBV5-8 and J usage is TRBJ2-1, with D hard to call. Germline loops: CDR1 SGHTS, CDR2 YDEGEE. This CDR3 has 11 amino acids. V lost 3 bases to trimming and J lost 2 bases, with 0 bases between them. As DNA, the CDR3 is TGTGCCAGCAGCTCCTACAATGAGCAGTTCTTC. Translating gives CASSSYNEQFF.

This clone was detected many times. V usage is TRBV18 and J usage is TRBJ2-1; D ambiguous. V dropped 2 bases and J dropped 0 bases, with 11 bases sitting between them. The germline gives CDR1 KGHSH, CDR2 LQKENI. The CDR3 has 16 residues. The CDR3 protein is CASSPGSSRSYNEQFF. DNA of the CDR3: TGTGCCAGCTCACCAGGATCTTCGCGCTCCTACAATGAGCAGTTCTTC.

The gene calls are TRBV6-6 and TRBJ1-4; the match to TRBD1 covers 7 bases. The V segment lost 2 bases and the J segment 4 bases; nucleotides outside the gene matches: 7. CDR1 MNHNY and CDR2 SVGAGI come from the germline V gene (reference sequence). The CDR3 totals 16 residues. The chain's CDR3 is CASSYLPGGGNEKLFF. The CDR3 DNA reads TGTGCCAGCAGTTACCTCCCAGGGGGGGGTAATGAAAAACTGTTTTTT.